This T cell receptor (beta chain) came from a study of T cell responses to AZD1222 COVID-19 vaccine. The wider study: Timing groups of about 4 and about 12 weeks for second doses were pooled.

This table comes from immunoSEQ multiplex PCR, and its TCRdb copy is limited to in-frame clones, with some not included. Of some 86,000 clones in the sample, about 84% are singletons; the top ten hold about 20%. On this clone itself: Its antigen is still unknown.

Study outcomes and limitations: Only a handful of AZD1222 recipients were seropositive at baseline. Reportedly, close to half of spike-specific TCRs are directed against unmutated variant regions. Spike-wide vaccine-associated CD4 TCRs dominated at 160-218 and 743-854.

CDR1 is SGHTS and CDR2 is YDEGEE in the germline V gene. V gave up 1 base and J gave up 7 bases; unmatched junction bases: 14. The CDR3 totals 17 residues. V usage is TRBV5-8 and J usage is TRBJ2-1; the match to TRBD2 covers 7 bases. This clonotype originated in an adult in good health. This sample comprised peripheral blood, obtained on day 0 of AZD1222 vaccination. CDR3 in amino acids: CASSLFTGEGEGNEQFF. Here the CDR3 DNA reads TGTGCCAGCAGCTTGTTCACGGGGGAGGGAGAGGGAAATGAGCAGTTCTTC.